The 14 T cell receptor beta chains below come from one sample, sequenced in a study of blood T cell repertoires in COVID-19. Only in-frame clones appear in the TCRdb table, and some are missing; sequencing was by immunoSEQ multiplex PCR. Here the sample spans around 110,000 clones, around 80% being singletons. The specimen was peripheral blood. Receptors originate from a man aged 65 to 79 with active or convalescent COVID-19.

The V call is TRBV18, the J call TRBJ2-2, with 8 bases matching TRBD2. V shed 2 bases and J 6 bases; nucleotides not matched to a gene: 11. From germline, CDR1 is KGHSH and CDR2 LQKENI. The CDR3 is made up of 17 amino acids. CDR3: CASSPRPLAGSAGELFF. The CDR3 DNA is TGTGCCAGCTCACCAAGACCTTTAGCGGGATCGGCCGGGGAGCTGTTTTTT.

V is TRBV6-6 and J is TRBJ2-6, with 7 bases matching TRBD1. CDR3 length: 17 amino acids. CDR1 is MNHNY and CDR2 is SVGAGI in the germline V gene (reference sequence). The junction had 8 bases not matched to a gene; V was cut back by 5 bases and J by 1 base. The CDR3 sequence: CASSRIPGGSGANVLTF. The DNA of the CDR3 is TGTGCCAGCAGTCGCATCCCAGGGGGATCTGGGGCCAACGTCCTGACTTTC.

The J gene is TRBJ2-7, the V gene TRBV6-1; D possibly corresponds to TRBD1 (6 bases). Deletions cut 1 base from V and 2 bases from J, with 9 bases between. The CDR3 covers 14 residues. Germline assignment: CDR1 MNHNS and CDR2 SASEGT. CDR3: CASSEEWTAYEQYF. For the CDR3, the DNA is TGTGCCAGCAGTGAAGAGTGGACAGCCTACGAGCAGTACTTC.

The CDR3: CASSPRTDPNYGYTF. DNA of the CDR3: TGCGCCAGCAGCCCCAGGACAGATCCTAACTATGGCTACACCTTC. The chain joins TRBV5-1 to TRBJ1-2, with D tentatively TRBD1 (6 bases). The CDR3 spans 15 residues. Trimming left V 4 bases short and J 0 bases short, with 13 bases between. Germline V gene sequence: CDR1 SGHRS, CDR2 YFSETQ.

The chain carries TRBV7-8 and TRBJ1-5; D gene uncertain. Trimming took 5 bases from V and 6 from J, leaving 8 bases between them. The germline CDR1 and CDR2 sequences are SGHVS and FQNEAQ. This CDR3 region has 12 residues. CDR3 sequence: CASSPAGQPQHF. The DNA of the CDR3 is TGTGCCAGCAGCCCGGCGGGTCAGCCCCAGCATTTT.

The chain carries TRBV30 and TRBJ2-2; D is possibly TRBD1 (6 bases). V was shortened by 3 bases and J by 6 bases, with 8 bases between the two germline ends. CDR1 is GTSNPN, CDR2 SVGIG, per germline (reference sequence). The CDR3 totals 12 residues. CDR3 sequence reads: CAWRTGPGELFF. CDR3 coding DNA: TGTGCCTGGAGAACAGGGCCCGGGGAGCTGTTTTTT.

The rearrangement joins TRBV19 to TRBJ2-7; D is perhaps TRBD1 (5 bases). The V end lost 6 bases, the J end lost 4 bases, and 19 bases lay between the germline ends. Germline V lookup: CDR1 LNHDA, CDR2 SQIVND (reference sequence). The CDR3 totals 15 residues. The CDR3: CASSPTLNKGYEQYF. The DNA of the CDR3 is TGTGCCAGTAGCCCCACGCTCAACAAGGGGTACGAGCAGTACTTC.

The V and J genes are TRBV5-8 and TRBJ1-6; D is undetermined. The CDR3 runs 13 residues. The V gene's germline CDR1 is SGHTS and CDR2 YDEGEE. Trimming took off 0 bases at V and 9 bases at J, with 7 bases between the two ends. The CDR3 nucleotides are TGTGCCAGCAGCTTGGCCCGAGGTTCACCCCTCCACTTT. This translates into CASSLARGSPLHF.

This clone was observed a single time. In DNA form, the CDR3 reads TGTGCCAGCAGCCACGGGGGACGTACACTCTCTGGAAACACCATATATTTT. Protein sequence: CASSHGGRTLSGNTIYF. This rearrangement joins TRBV3-1 (or the pseudogene TRBV3-2) to TRBJ1-3; maybe TRBD1 (5 bases). Germline assignment: CDR1 LGHDT and CDR2 YNNKEL (reference sequence). The ends were cut back, 3 bases at V and 0 bases at J, with 15 bases in the middle. CDR3 length: 17 amino acids.

The genes are TRBV7-2 and TRBJ1-1; D gene uncertain. The CDR3 runs 15 residues. Germline CDR1 reads SGHTA; CDR2 reads FQGNSA. Trimming shortened V by 1 base and J by 4 bases, and 13 bases separated the two germline ends. CDR3 DNA sequence: TGTGCCAGCAGCTTAGGGATAGCGACGGGCACTGAAGCTTTCTTT. Its protein product is CASSLGIATGTEAFF.

The gene calls are TRBV6-4 and TRBJ2-3, with a weak D call TRBD1 (5 bases). This CDR3 comprises 15 residues. Germline V CDR1 and CDR2: MRHNA, SNTAGT. The V and J ends lost 5 bases and 1 base respectively, with 13 bases between them. Here the CDR3 reads CASSRGADGTDTQYF. The CDR3 DNA sequence: TGTGCCAGCAGTCGTGGGGCAGATGGCACAGATACGCAGTATTTT.

This clone has only a few counts. This chain joins TRBV19 and TRBJ1-5, with D perhaps TRBD1 (5 bases). The germline V gene encodes CDR1 LNHDA and CDR2 SQIVND (reference sequence). This CDR3 region has 14 residues. V lost 5 bases and J lost 4, with 12 bases in between. CDR3 loop: CASSPQAINQPQHF. The CDR3 DNA reads TGTGCCAGTAGTCCACAGGCGATTAATCAGCCCCAGCATTTT. The full variable domain, with the rest looked up from reference TRBV19 and TRBJ1-5, is DGGITQSPKYLFRKEGQNVTLSCEQNLNHDAMYWYRQDPGQGLRLIYYSQIVNDFQKGDIAEGYSVSREKKESFPLTVTSAQKNPTAFYLCASSPQAINQPQHFGDGTRLSIL.

The chain links TRBV6-1 to TRBJ1-2, with 12 nucleotides matching TRBD1. V gave up 2 bases and J gave up 4 bases; unmatched junction bases: 8. This CDR3 is built from 17 residues. Germline CDR1 is MNHNS and CDR2 is SASEGT. The chain's CDR3 is CASSEKWDRGPSYGYTF. DNA for the CDR3: TGTGCCAGCAGTGAAAAGTGGGACAGGGGGCCCAGCTATGGCTACACCTTC.

The rearrangement links TRBV4-2 to TRBJ2-5; 11 bases fit TRBD2. CDR3 length: 15 residues. V shed 2 bases, J shed 5 bases, and the junction held 4 bases outside the gene matches. CDR1 is LGHNA, CDR2 YNFKEQ, per germline. The CDR3 DNA reads as TGTGCCAGCAGCCAATTAGCGGGGGGGCAGGAGACCCAGTACTTC. Protein product: CASSQLAGGQETQYF.